This T cell receptor (beta chain) is from a study of shared clonotypes between healthy human individuals. TCRdb keeps only in-frame clones here, not all; method: immunoSEQ multiplex PCR. The table records about 600,000 clones, less than 98% of them present only once. The CDR3 spans 16 residues. From germline, CDR1 is ENHRY and CDR2 SYGVKD. V was pared by 6 bases and J by 0 bases, with 7 bases of the junction left unmatched. Material for sequencing was naive CD4+ T cells sorted from blood. The subset: CD45RA+ positively selected. This TCR was recovered from a woman under 40 in good health. This chain uses TRBV10-3 with TRBJ2-3; 9 bases line up with TRBD2. The chain's CDR3 is CAIREGLAVSTDTQYF. The CDR3 bases are TGTGCCATCAGGGAGGGACTAGCCGTCAGCACAGATACGCAGTATTTT.